This TCR beta chain was retrieved from a study of identical twins. The germline V gene encodes CDR1 ENHRY and CDR2 SYGVKD. This CDR3 is built from 13 residues. V lost 7 bases to trimming and J lost 3 bases; unmatched junction nucleotides: 2. General study results and limits: Out-of-frame alpha sequences shared by twins were enriched for low generation probability.

Carrying unique molecular identifiers, the cDNA also gained a universal primer site through template switching. A single record per CDR3 protein comes from TCRdb applying MiXCR to the 5' RACE reads. The sample includes about 530,000 distinct CDR3 sequences, 20% to 25% of them seen just once. On this clonotype itself: Its antigen is not known.

This sample was shared with a second study, whose subject was yellow fever vaccine responses in identical twins.

The TCR comes from a woman aged 18-30 years in good health. The sample comprised CD4+ T cells sorted from blood. The V and J genes are TRBV10-3 and TRBJ2-5; TRBD1 matches 10 bases. The CDR3 loop reads CAIMGQGKETQYF. CDR3 DNA sequence: TGTGCCATCATGGGACAGGGGAAAGAGACCCAGTACTTC.